The text below deals with one T cell receptor beta chain. This clonotype turned up a few times. The specificity of this receptor is unknown. One base away there is no much larger clone; base qualities are not given. V is shortened by 5 bases, J by 5 bases, and the region joining them spans 14 bases. The CDR3 numbers 14 residues from cysteine through phenylalanine. Left in the record is the CDR3 DNA by itself, 42 bases read in frame from the first base. CDR1 SGHTA and CDR2 FQGNSA were looked up in the germline V gene. This sample was taken from a study of T-cell reconstitution after alpha-beta-depleted transplantation in children (TCRdb year 2016). About the study as a whole: Using TCR repertoire profiling, the study followed T-cell immune reconstitution in a quantitative way in children after TCRalphabeta/CD19-depleted allogeneic hematopoietic cell transplantation.

The paper's findings and limits, for the study overall: Apparently early alphabetaT-cell count recovery about two months after transplant reportedly relied on only several hundred rapidly expanded clones derived from non-depleted graft cells. Over the following months the frequencies of hyperexpanded clones went down, and after one year T-cell counts and TCRbeta diversity were mostly credited to newly produced T cells. The high TCRbeta diversity at day 60 in some patients was ascribed to recipient T cells and intrathymic progenitors that had survived conditioning.

Receptors were amplified or captured by PCR. Sequencing was carried out with an Illumina HiSeq 2500. To normalize quantification of the TCRbeta repertoire, the TCR libraries were built with molecular barcoding that relied on unique molecular identifiers. Using fastp at Q25 and MiXCR, TCRdb reprocessed the public reads and kept productive beta chains. A single entry per CDR3 protein holds the most common genes and DNA from its merged rows. For this sample the table gives some 180,000 distinct CDR3 sequences, of which approximately 7% were detected only once. About 5.5% of the sample comes from the top ten. In the paper's terms, the treatment or condition label means: allogeneic hematopoietic cell transplantation with graft depleted of TCRalphabeta T cells and CD19 B cells. TCRalphabeta/CD19-depleted allogeneic hematopoietic cell grafts were given to the transplant recipients, all of whom were children.

This receptor chain uses TRBV7-2 and TRBJ2-3; TRBD1 might be the D gene, on 6 matching bases. The sequence derives from a boy aged 2 to 9 with acute lymphoblastic leukemia, due to receive a stem cell transplant. Material: PBMCs, obtained before TCRalphabeta/CD19-depleted stem cell transplant. The CDR3 protein sequence reads: CASSPNREKDTQYF. The bases are TGTGCCAGCAGCCCCAACAGGGAGAAAGATACGCAGTATTTT.